This T cell receptor (beta chain) originates from a study of cytomegalovirus exposure and HLA in healthy donors (dated by TCRdb to about 2017). General notes on the study: In an earlier analysis of approximately 640 of the donors, less than 350 Gb of sequence data and roughly 100 million unique TCR beta sequences from approximately 180 million T cells were reported. Several DR-DQ haplotypes were handled as single units for association and clustering because linkage in the cohort was strong. An earlier analysis of approximately 500 of the donors applied high-throughput TCR beta sequencing to assess whether each TCR beta V gene segment acted as functional or pseudogenic. The aim of the study was to test whether cataloging public T cell receptors could identify signatures of past pathogen exposure. Roughly 300 gigabases of sequencing data and approximately 85 million unique TCR sequences were included in an early release covering roughly 600 HLA-typed donors. To predict cytomegalovirus infection status, the study combined high-throughput TCR immunosequencing, statistical association of individual TCRs with disease status, and machine learning. The number of donors typed differed by locus, with about 629-640 for A, B, C, DRB1 and DQB1, around 520 for DQA1, 600 to 610 for DPA1, and under 490 for DPB1. All discovery cohort repertoires had been generated using a single sequencing platform. The study used immunosequencing to profile the T cell repertoires of approximately 640 subjects and linked those repertoires to cytomegalovirus serostatus. Along with the roughly 710-subject first cohort, a separate validation cohort of more than 90 different subjects was used. A later analysis re-examined previously published TCR beta repertoires from several hundred donors and added high-resolution HLA genotyping to investigate patterns of TCR occurrence. Among about 360 genotyped donors of the cohort, an average of roughly 240,000 unique TCR beta nucleotide sequences were sequenced per donor, about a sixth of them non-productive. In a later genetic analysis, genome-wide SNP genotypes for 398 of the 666 donors were used, and that subset was treated as a discovery cohort. Rather than drawing on any new phenotypic data, the later analysis identified candidate immune exposures from TCR beta sequences and the way those sequences occurred across donors. Donor age, sex, ethnicity and CMV serostatus were compiled alongside the repertoire data. Among the roughly 390 genotyped donors, around 79% belonged to the genetic ancestry cluster associated with self-reported Caucasian donors. HLA typing covered class I and class II loci at four-digit resolution.

With regard to this clone: It lacks a known antigen. Nothing much larger sits one base from this clone, and base qualities are not available.

Spanning cysteine to phenylalanine, the CDR3 consists of 14 amino acids. Kept here is only the CDR3 DNA, which spans 42 bases and is read in frame from base 1. V is cut back by 6 bases and J by 5 bases, with 8 bases in the junction unmatched. The germline V gene (reference sequence) yields WNHNN for CDR1 and SYGVQD for CDR2. The cohort consisted of 666 healthy bone marrow donors. All cohort members were sampled while nominally healthy, although unrecorded immune exposures were likely present. The donor tested CMV seronegative, placing the donor among the roughly 400 seronegative members of the cohort. Each donor provided a peripheral blood sample, and peripheral blood mononuclear cells were used for TCR beta sequencing. Genomic DNA was extracted from the blood cell samples with the Qiagen DNeasy Blood Extraction Kit. The library was prepared using the immunoSEQ multiplex PCR assay. A mixture of 60 forward primers for TCR Vbeta segments and 13 reverse primers for TCR Jbeta segments was used in the multiplex PCR. The CDR3 region of rearranged TCR beta genes was amplified from genomic DNA by a multiplex PCR assay. On the Illumina HiSeq System, the amplified TCR beta libraries were sequenced as 87-base-pair reads. The original methods were these. A later analysis tallied around 82 million unique TCR beta chains across the 666 repertoires, and around 9.9 million of those chains were shared by two or more donors. Raw reads were error-corrected and collapsed into unique sequences by a nearest-neighbor algorithm in which closely related sequences were merged to remove PCR and sequencing errors. To assign V, D and J gene segments, CDR3 sequences were aligned to IMGT reference sequences. For a sequence to be retained, at least a six-nucleotide match to both a V gene segment and a J gene segment was required. A rearrangement counted as productive if the CDR3 had no stop codons and remained in frame with V and J, and every other rearrangement counted as non-productive. CDR3 was defined by IMGT convention, running from the second conserved V-encoded cysteine to the conserved J-encoded phenylalanine. The earlier analysis of a few hundred of the donors excluded sequences that lacked an unambiguous match to a single V gene segment. In an earlier analysis of some 590 of the donors, V segments were called functional above 56.7% productive rearrangements and were called segregating when the between-donor standard deviation exceeded 5%. To diagnose cytomegalovirus status from the catalog of TCR beta chain sequences, a statistical classification framework was built. In a later analysis, V and J genes were assigned by comparing TCR nucleotide sequences against IMGT/GENE-DB human TR gene sequences. A later analysis assigned CDR3 sequences and most-parsimonious VDJ recombination scenarios with the TCRdist pipeline. In a later analysis, every TCR beta chain was defined by the combination of its CDR3 amino acid sequence and its V-gene family, and reads without a unique V-gene family were dropped. As a way to deal with suspected cross-contamination and a sequencing artifact, a later analysis dropped 450 to 600 nucleotide sequences that were highly shared and had low generation probability. A later analysis calculated a clonal expansion index for each public chain from normalized within-repertoire ranks of inferred template counts. A later analysis computed generation probabilities with a VDJ recombination model fitted to out-of-frame rearrangements, and checked the results against IGoR. In a later analysis, hypergeometric tests were used to score TCR-TCR, TCR-HLA and TCR-CMV co-occurrence, with a repertoire-size bias correction applied to TCR pairs. False discovery rates were estimated in a later analysis by permuting HLA or CMV assignments 20 times. A later analysis grouped co-occurring TCRs with DBSCAN, adding TCRdist sequence similarity when clustering within HLA-allele-positive subsets. Repertoires with fewer than 30,000 or more than 120,000 public chains, plus five repertoires with anomalous nucleotide sharing, were excluded from co-occurrence clustering. The immuneACCESS repertoire file appears here via TCRdb, limited to in-frame rearrangements. These files lack a portion of the clones; in checked studies, under half of the deficit traces to unresolved V genes, and the cause of the others is not known. V, J and clone size reflect that table, while D and trimming were determined from the DNA. Counted in this sample were about 120,000 clones; around three quarters of them appeared once. The leading ten clones occupy approximately 1.2% of the sample.

Results the study describes overall, beyond this receptor: A further reported finding was that TCR beta sequences accurately predicted the HLA-A and HLA-B alleles for most subjects in the first cohort. In a later analysis, most CMV-associated TCR beta chains were found to appear HLA-restricted, with HLA associations seemingly driven largely by CMV exposure. In a later analysis, HLA-associated TCR beta chains were found to be more clonally expanded and to have lower generation probabilities than equally common non-associated chains. Several of the top co-occurrence clusters appeared to be linked to parvovirus B19, influenza, CMV and Epstein-Barr virus, according to a later analysis. Linkage disequilibrium might explain the correlated functional status among segregating V segments, but an unknown experimental factor could not be ruled out. Compared with the roughly 670-donor mean, donors in an Asian-associated ancestry cluster had fewer N-insertions in productive TCRs, according to a later genetic analysis. A later analysis found that TCR association rates varied across HLA loci, with DRB1 alleles showing the most associated TCRs and HLA-C alleles the fewest. Some IMGT-functional V segments, including TRBV6-2 and TRBV6-3, could not be told apart with the 87-base-pair reads, so those segments were excluded. Roughly uniform sequencing depth across donors was assumed in presence/absence analyses, although this assumption may not hold. At a false discovery rate of 0.05, a later analysis linked 16,951 TCR beta sequences to specific HLA alleles. V-gene and J-gene trimming of TCR beta chains was associated with a missense DCLRE1C variant in a later genetic analysis, and the association was replicated in an independent cohort. The earlier analysis of some 560 of the donors excluded roughly 17 rarely observed V segments, including chromosome 9 orphons, because counts were too low. CMV serostatus was the only immune exposure information available for the cohort. It was suggested by the authors that the approach could potentially be generalized to other disease states and immunological phenotypes. While some public TCRs were present in many individuals, most TCR sequences turned up only very rarely across donors. Because HLA typing was missing for some donors at each locus, association tests included only the typed subset. In this cohort, only TCR beta chains were sequenced, and detectable features were limited by the absence of alpha or paired-chain data. A cluster of highly shared sequence variants was judged likely to be a technical artifact of the sequencing pipeline. The study listed 150 to 200 TCR beta chains as associated with cytomegalovirus. Strong co-occurrence of HLA alleles, especially DR and DQ, made assigning TCR associations to individual alleles difficult. Three of the identified cytomegalovirus-associated TCR beta chains were confirmed in vitro to be specific for cytomegalovirus antigens. In an earlier analysis of more than 500 of the donors, most TCR beta V segments appeared in productive rearrangements about 87% or about 30% of the time, broadly matching IMGT annotations. In both the original and validation cohorts, the classifier was reported to diagnose cytomegalovirus status with high specificity and sensitivity.

The V and J genes are TRBV10-1 and TRBJ2-7; TRBD1 agrees with 9 junctional bases. This clonotype was sampled from a female donor in good health and CMV-seronegative. The sequenced sample was PBMCs. The CDR3 loop reads CASRGQGESHEQYF. The DNA sequence is given as TGCGCCAGCAGGGGACAGGGCGAGAGCCACGAGCAGTACTTC.